This TCR beta chain was observed in a study of blood T cell repertoires in COVID-19 (dated by TCRdb to between 2020 and 2021). Study-level background: The collaborator samples originated in the United States, Italy and Spain and spanned the acute and convalescent phases of COVID-19. The prospective study material was composed of cDNA or gDNA derived from T cells, B-cell-depleted T cells, or PBMCs. The dataset comprised deeply sampled blood TCRbeta repertoires from subjects exposed to, actively infected with, or recovered from COVID-19. The repertoires were made available in a free public database intended to serve as a resource for research on the immune response to SARS-CoV-2. The samples were drawn from the first 160 participants of the ongoing ImmuneRACE study and from over 950 subjects provided by 6 global collaborators. A de-identified subject ID, COVID-19 status, age in years and sex were almost always included in the sample metadata. Where available, HLA class I and class II types were taken from metadata supplied by the sample provider and were not determined by assay-based typing. General conclusions and limits of the study: The quantity of clinical and demographic metadata differed by source and by participant and was supplied without curation.

Compared with germline, V lacks 0 bases and J lacks 6 bases; bases without a gene match: 9. CDR1 SGHAT and CDR2 FQDESV were looked up in the germline V gene (reference sequence). Spanning cysteine to phenylalanine, the CDR3 consists of 17 amino acids. This entry keeps only the CDR3 DNA: 51 bases, framed from base 1. Of note for this clone: What antigen it recognizes has not been identified. Base qualities are not provided; no much larger clone lies one nucleotide away.

Collaborating institutions collected whole blood in K2EDTA tubes following their own protocols. For TCRbeta analysis, collaborators shipped samples as frozen whole blood, isolated PBMCs, or DNA extracted from either of those sample types. TCRbeta CDR3 regions were amplified from genomic DNA by means of the immunoSEQ Assay, a bias-controlled multiplex PCR. On the study's bioinformatics: Within the assay, amplification of reference gene primers was used to estimate how many nucleated cells each sample contained. Sequence reads were collapsed and filtered to measure the absolute abundance of every unique TCRbeta CDR3 rearrangement. For each sample, productive Simpson clonality was calculated by taking the square root of Simpson's diversity index across productive rearrangements. TCRdb mirrors the immuneACCESS table, restricted to in-frame sequences. Some clones are absent from its copies; in checked studies, under half trace to an unresolved V gene, and the reason for the others is unknown. From that table come the V and J calls and clone size; the DNA was used to work out D and trimming. This sample gives approximately 120,000 clones in total; more than 70% of them show up just once. The ten largest clones add up to more than 5% of the sample.

The sequencing sample was made of peripheral blood. The sequence came from a man older than 75 with active or convalescent COVID-19. The chain links TRBV11-1 with TRBJ2-1; 9 bases in between match TRBD2. The DNA is TGTGCCAGCAGCTTAGCGCGTAGCGGGGGCCGTGTCAATGAGCAGTTCTTC. This encodes CASSLARSGGRVNEQFF. The variable domain in full, with residues beyond the CDR3 obtained from the reference TRBV11-1 and TRBJ2-1 genes, is EAEVAQSPRYKITEKSQAVAFWCDPISGHATLYWYRQILGQGPELLVQFQDESVVDDSQLPKDRFSAERLKGVDSTLKIQPAELGDSAMYLCASSLARSGGRVNEQFFGPGTRLTVL.